This TCR beta chain originates from a study of blood T cell repertoires in COVID-19. Overall study context: Spain, Italy and the United States supplied samples that represented acute and convalescent COVID-19. Sources were T cells, B-cell-depleted T cells, or PBMCs; the material itself was cDNA or gDNA.

Adults between about 18 and 95 years of age took part from 20 to 25 US areas. The length of the CDR3 is 15 residues. V was clipped by 4 bases and J by 0 bases, with 12 bases between them. From germline, CDR1 is PRHDT and CDR2 FYEKMQ (reference sequence). Under the authors' procedure: Estimation of nucleated cell counts was performed using reference gene primer amplification. Method: immunoSEQ multiplex PCR; TCRdb's copy keeps in-frame clones and lacks some. V and J calls and clone size are copied from that table; D and trimming were computed from the DNA. The sample has hundreds of thousands of clones; roughly nine tenths are singletons.

The specimen sequenced was PBMCs or T cells enriched from blood (not recorded which). The J gene is TRBJ1-1, the V gene TRBV13; tentatively, D is TRBD1 (5 bases). The TCR sequence derives from a man aged 30-40 years who had recovered from COVID-19. The CDR3, as DNA: TGTGCCAGCAGCTCTAGGCAGGGATTGAACACTGAAGCTTTCTTT. Its translation is CASSSRQGLNTEAFF.